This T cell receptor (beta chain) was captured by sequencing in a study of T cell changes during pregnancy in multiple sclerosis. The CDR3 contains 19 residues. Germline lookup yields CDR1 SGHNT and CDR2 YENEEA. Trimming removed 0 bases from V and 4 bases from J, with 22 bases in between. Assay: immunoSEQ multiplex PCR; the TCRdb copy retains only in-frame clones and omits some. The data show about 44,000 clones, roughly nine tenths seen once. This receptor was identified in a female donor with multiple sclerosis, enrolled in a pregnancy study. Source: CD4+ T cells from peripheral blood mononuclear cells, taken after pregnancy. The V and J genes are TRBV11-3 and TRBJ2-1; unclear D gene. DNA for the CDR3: TGTGCCAGCAGCTTAGATGGCCCCCAGGTCTTCCGCATGTACAATGAGCAGTTCTTC. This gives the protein CASSLDGPQVFRMYNEQFF.